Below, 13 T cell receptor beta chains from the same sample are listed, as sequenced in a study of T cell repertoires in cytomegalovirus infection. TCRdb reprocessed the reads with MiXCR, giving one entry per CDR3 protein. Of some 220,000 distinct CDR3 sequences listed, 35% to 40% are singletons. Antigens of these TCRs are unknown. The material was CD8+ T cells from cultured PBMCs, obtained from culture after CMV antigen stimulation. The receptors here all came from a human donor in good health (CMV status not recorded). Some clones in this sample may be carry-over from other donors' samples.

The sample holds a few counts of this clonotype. The CDR3 sequence: CASSSTGGSEYF. CDR3 DNA sequence: TGTGCCAGCAGTTCAACAGGAGGTAGCGAGTATTTT. The chain joins TRBV27 to TRBJ2-3; D possibly uses TRBD1 or TRBD2 (5 bases each). Germline-derived CDR1 and CDR2 are MNHEY and SMNVEV (reference sequence). V was cut by 4 bases and J by 13 bases, with 15 bases left in between. The CDR3 has 12 amino acids.

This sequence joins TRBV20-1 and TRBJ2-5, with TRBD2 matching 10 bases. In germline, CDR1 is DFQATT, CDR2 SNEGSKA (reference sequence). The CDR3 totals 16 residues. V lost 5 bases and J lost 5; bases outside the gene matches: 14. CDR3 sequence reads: CSALPRSGGAEETQYF. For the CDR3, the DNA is TGCAGTGCTCTTCCGAGGAGCGGGGGGGCCGAGGAGACCCAGTACTTC.

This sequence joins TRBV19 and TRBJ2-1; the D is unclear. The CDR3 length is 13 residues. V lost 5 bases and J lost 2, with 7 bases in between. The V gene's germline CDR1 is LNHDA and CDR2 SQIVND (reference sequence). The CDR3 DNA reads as TGTGCCAGTAGTCCCCCGCCCTACAATGAGCAGTTCTTC. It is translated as CASSPPPYNEQFF.

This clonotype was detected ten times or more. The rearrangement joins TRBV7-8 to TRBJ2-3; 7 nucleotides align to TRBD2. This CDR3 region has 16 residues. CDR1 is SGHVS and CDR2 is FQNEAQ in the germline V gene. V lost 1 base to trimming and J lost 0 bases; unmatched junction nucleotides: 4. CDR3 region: CASSLVLATSTDTQYF. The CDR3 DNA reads TGTGCCAGCAGCTTAGTACTAGCGACTAGCACAGATACGCAGTATTTT.

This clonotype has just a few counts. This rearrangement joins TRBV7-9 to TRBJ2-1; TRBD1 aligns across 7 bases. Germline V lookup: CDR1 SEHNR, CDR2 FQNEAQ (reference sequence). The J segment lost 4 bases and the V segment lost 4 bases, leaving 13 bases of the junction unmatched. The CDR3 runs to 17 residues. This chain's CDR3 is CASSSLGTGAIYNEQFF. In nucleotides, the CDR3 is TGTGCCAGCAGCTCGTTAGGTACAGGGGCGATTTACAATGAGCAGTTCTTC.

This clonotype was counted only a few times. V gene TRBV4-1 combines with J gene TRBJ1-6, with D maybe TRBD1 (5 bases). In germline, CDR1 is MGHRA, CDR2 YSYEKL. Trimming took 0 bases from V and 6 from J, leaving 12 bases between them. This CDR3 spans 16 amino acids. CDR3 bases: TGCGCCAGCAGCCAAGATTCGGGACTAATTAATTCACCCCTCCACTTT. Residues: CASSQDSGLINSPLHF.

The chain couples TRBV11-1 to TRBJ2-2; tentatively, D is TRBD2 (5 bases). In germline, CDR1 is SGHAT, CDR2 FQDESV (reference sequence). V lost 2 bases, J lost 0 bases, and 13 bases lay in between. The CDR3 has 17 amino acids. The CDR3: CASSLRIGLANTGELFF. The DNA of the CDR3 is TGTGCCAGCAGCTTAAGGATAGGACTCGCGAACACCGGGGAGCTGTTTTTT.

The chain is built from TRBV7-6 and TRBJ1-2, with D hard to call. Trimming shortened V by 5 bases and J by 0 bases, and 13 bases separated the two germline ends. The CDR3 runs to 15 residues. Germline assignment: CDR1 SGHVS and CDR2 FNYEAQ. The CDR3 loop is CASSLTSWPNYGYTF. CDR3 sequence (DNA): TGTGCCAGCAGCCTAACCTCATGGCCTAACTATGGCTACACCTTC.

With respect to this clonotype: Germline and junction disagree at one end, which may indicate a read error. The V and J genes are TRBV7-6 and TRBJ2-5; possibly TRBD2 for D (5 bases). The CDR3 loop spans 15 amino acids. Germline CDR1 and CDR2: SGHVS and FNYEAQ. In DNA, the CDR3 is TGTGCCGGCAGCTTAATTCAGGCCGGGGAAGAGACCCAGTACTTC. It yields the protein CAGSLIQAGEETQYF.

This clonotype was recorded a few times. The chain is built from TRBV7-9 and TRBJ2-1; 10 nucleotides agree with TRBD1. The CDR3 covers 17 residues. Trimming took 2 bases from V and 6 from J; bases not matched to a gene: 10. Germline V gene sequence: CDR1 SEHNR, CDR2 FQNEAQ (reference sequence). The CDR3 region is CASSLRRIRTGGNEQFF. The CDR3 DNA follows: TGTGCCAGCAGCTTACGAAGGATCCGGACAGGGGGCAATGAGCAGTTCTTC.

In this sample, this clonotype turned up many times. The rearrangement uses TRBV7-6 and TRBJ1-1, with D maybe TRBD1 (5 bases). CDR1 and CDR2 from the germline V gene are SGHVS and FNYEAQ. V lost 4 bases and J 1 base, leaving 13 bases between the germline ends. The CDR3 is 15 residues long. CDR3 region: CASSSPLGQNTEAFF. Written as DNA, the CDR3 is TGTGCCAGCAGCTCTCCTTTGGGGCAGAACACTGAAGCTTTCTTT.

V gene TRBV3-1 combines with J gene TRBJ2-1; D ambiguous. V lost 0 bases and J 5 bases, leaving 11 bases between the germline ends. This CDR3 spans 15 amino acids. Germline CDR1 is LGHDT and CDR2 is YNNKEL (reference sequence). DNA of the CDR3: TGTGCCAGCAGCCAAGAAGCTCTGGGTGACAATGAGCAGTTCTTC. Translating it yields CASSQEALGDNEQFF.

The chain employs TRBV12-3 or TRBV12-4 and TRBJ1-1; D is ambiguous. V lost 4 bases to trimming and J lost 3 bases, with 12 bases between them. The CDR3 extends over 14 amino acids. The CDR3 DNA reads TGTGCCAGCAGTTGGCTGGGCTTCGACACTGAAGCTTTCTTT. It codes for CASSWLGFDTEAFF.